This T cell receptor beta chain was identified in a study of CD8 T cells in Susac syndrome. V was cut by 1 base and J by 7 bases, with 13 bases left in between. The CDR3 consists of 14 residues. Germline CDR1 is SEHNR and CDR2 is FQNEAQ (reference sequence). Reverse transcription of 0.5 to 1 ug RNA was performed with random hexamers. TCRdb analysed the immunoSEQ multiplex PCR reads with MiXCR anew, one entry per CDR3 protein. The sample lists around 280,000 distinct CDR3 sequences, roughly 85% occurring once. The sequence derives from a human donor with multiple sclerosis. The V call is TRBV7-9, the J call TRBJ1-1; no firm D call. The specimen sequenced was CD8+ T cells from PBMCs. The CDR3 sequence is CASSLVMGKNEAFF. The DNA of the CDR3 is TGTGCCAGCAGCTTAGTAATGGGGAAGAATGAAGCTTTCTTT.